These 10 T cell receptor beta chains were all obtained from the same sample, sequenced in a study of neurological immune-mediated disorders. TCRdb recomputed calls from the 5' RACE reads with MiXCR, one row per CDR3 protein. In the table there are some 120,000 distinct CDR3 sequences, around 3% of which are singletons. Sequences were obtained from PBMCs. These receptors were obtained from a woman aged 25 to 45 with multiple sclerosis.

Many counts were recorded for this clonotype. The rearrangement joins TRBV5-5 to TRBJ2-1; 9 nucleotides agree with TRBD1. The junction had 26 bases not matched to a gene; V was cut back by 1 base and J by 15 bases. Germline assignment: CDR1 SGHKS and CDR2 YYEKEE (reference sequence). This CDR3 is built from 19 residues. Here the CDR3 reads CASSLKGTGSPPPTSTAFF. The CDR3 coding sequence is TGTGCCAGCAGCTTGAAAGGGACAGGGAGTCCCCCCCCGACCTCGACCGCGTTCTTC.

This clonotype was seen at least ten times. DNA for the CDR3: TGCAGTGCTAAGGGACTAGCAACAGTTCGACTCTACAATGAGCAGTTCTTC. Its translation: CSAKGLATVRLYNEQFF. The chain couples TRBV20-1 to TRBJ2-1; 9 bases fit TRBD2. The CDR3 sequence is 17 residues long. Germline loops: CDR1 DFQATT, CDR2 SNEGSKA (reference sequence). V gave up 4 bases and J gave up 3 bases; unmatched junction bases: 13.

This clonotype was counted ten times or more. The V gene is TRBV9, the J gene TRBJ2-3, with D unresolved. CDR1 is SGDLS and CDR2 is YYNGEE in the germline V gene. V was shortened by 0 bases and J by 4 bases, with 12 bases between the two germline ends. The CDR3 is 15 residues long. CDR3 sequence reads: CASSVGTLHADTQYF. The DNA of the CDR3 is TGTGCCAGCAGCGTAGGGACGTTACACGCAGATACGCAGTATTTT.

This clonotype was recorded at least ten times. The chain joins TRBV29-1 to TRBJ1-1; D call uncertain. Trimming removed 8 bases from V and 6 bases from J, with 16 bases in between. The CDR3 sequence is 12 residues long. Per germline, CDR1 SQVTM and CDR2 ANQGSEA. CDR3 DNA: TGCAGCTCCAATACTCTTAGGCCTGAAGCTTTCTTT. Translation: CSSNTLRPEAFF.

This clonotype occurred once. A much larger clone lies one base from this, so it may be a read error. The V and J genes are TRBV5-1 and TRBJ2-3; D not certain. CDR1 and CDR2 (germline): SGHRS, YFSETQ. This CDR3 contains 14 residues. The CDR3 nucleotides are TGCGCCAGCAGCTTGAAAGAGCAGGCAGATAAGCAGTATTTT. Amino acid sequence: CASSLKEQADKQYF. The complete variable domain, with remaining parts taken from reference TRBV5-1 and TRBJ2-3, reads KAGVTQTPRYLIKTRGQQVTLSCSPISGHRSVSWYQQTPGQGLQFLFEYFSETQRNKGNFPGRFSGRQFSNSRSEMNVSTLELGDSALYLCASSLKEQADKQYFGPGTRLTVL.

This clonotype was detected ten times or more. This sequence joins TRBV4-3 and TRBJ2-7; the D is unclear. The V gene lost 0 bases and the J gene lost 6 bases, with 15 bases spanning the gap. Per the germline V gene, CDR1 is LGHNA and CDR2 is YSLEER. This CDR3 is built from 15 residues. CDR3 region: CASSQDRHGPIEQYF. Written as DNA, the CDR3 is TGCGCCAGCAGCCAAGATCGGCACGGGCCTATCGAGCAGTACTTC.

This clonotype has a handful of counts. The gene calls are TRBV20-1 and TRBJ2-3, with 7 positions matching TRBD2. The germline CDR1 and CDR2 sequences are DFQATT and SNEGSKA (reference sequence). The CDR3 extends over 16 amino acids. V lost 3 bases to trimming and J lost 2 bases; unmatched junction nucleotides: 11. CDR3 nucleotide sequence: TGCAGTGCTAGTTTTTCAGCGGGACCGACCACAGATACGCAGTATTTT. This gives the protein CSASFSAGPTTDTQYF.

This clonotype was observed many times. The chain employs TRBV12-3 or TRBV12-4 and TRBJ1-6, with D unresolved. With 6 bases removed from V and 8 bases from J, the gap between germline ends came to 11 bases. This CDR3 is built from 13 residues. CDR3 loop: CASRLGWDSPLHF. CDR3 sequence (DNA): TGTGCCAGCAGACTGGGTTGGGATTCACCCCTCCACTTT.

This clonotype appeared many times. CDR3 coding DNA: TGTGCCACCGGAGGGGTAGGGGTGGTTGACTCTGGCTACACCTTC. Its protein product is CATGGVGVVDSGYTF. The rearrangement links TRBV12-3 or TRBV12-4 to TRBJ1-2; possibly TRBD1 for D (5 bases). The germline V and J ends were trimmed by 10 bases and 7 bases, with 25 bases remaining between them. CDR3 length: 15 residues.

This clonotype was found many times. The chain employs TRBV5-1 and TRBJ1-1; D not certain. The CDR3 consists of 13 residues. Trimming removed 1 base at V and 3 bases at J, with 7 bases between. The V gene's germline CDR1 is SGHRS and CDR2 YFSETQ. CDR3 in DNA: TGCGCCAGCAGCTTGAACAGCTACACTGAAGCTTTCTTT. This gives the protein CASSLNSYTEAFF.